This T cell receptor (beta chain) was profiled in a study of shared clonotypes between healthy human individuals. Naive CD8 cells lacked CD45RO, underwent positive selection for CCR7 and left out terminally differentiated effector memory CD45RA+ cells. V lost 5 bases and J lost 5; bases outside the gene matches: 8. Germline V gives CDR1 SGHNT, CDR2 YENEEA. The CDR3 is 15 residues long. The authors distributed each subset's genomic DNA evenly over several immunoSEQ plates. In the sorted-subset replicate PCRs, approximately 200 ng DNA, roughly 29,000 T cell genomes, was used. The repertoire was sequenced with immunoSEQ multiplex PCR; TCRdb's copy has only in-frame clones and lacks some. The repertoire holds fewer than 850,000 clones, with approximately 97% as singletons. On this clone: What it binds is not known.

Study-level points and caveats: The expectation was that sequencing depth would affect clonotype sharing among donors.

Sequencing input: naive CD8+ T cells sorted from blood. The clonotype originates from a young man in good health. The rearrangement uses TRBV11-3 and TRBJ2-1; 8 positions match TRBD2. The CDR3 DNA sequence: TGTGCCAGCAGCGCAAGGGGACTAGACGACAATGAGCAGTTCTTC. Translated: CASSARGLDDNEQFF.